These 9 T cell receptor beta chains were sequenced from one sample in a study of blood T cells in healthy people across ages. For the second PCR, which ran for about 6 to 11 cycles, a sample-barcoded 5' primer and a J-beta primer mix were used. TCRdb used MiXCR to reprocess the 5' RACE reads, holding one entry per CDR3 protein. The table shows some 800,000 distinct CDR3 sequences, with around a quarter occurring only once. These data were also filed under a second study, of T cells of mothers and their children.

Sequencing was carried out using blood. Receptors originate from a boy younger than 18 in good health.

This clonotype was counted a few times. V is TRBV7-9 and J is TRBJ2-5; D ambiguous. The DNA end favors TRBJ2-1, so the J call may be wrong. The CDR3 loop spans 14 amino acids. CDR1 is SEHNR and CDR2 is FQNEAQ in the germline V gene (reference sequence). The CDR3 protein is CASSRDEIYNEQFF. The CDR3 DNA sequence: TGTGCCAGCAGCCGAGACGAGATATACAATGAGCAGTTCTTC.

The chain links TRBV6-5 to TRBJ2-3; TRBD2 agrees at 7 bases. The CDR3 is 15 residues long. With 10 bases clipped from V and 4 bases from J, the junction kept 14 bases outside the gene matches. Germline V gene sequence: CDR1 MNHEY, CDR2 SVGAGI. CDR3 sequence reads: CATRRAGERADTQYF. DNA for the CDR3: TGTGCCACCCGCCGGGCGGGAGAGCGCGCAGATACGCAGTATTTT.

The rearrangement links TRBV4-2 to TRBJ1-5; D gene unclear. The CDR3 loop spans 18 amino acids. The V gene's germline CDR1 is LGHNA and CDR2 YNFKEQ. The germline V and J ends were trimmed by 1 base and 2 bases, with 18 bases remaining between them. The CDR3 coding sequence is TGTGCCAGCAGCCAAGGGGCAGAAGACCCGGCTGGCAATCAGCCCCAGCATTTT. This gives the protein CASSQGAEDPAGNQPQHF.

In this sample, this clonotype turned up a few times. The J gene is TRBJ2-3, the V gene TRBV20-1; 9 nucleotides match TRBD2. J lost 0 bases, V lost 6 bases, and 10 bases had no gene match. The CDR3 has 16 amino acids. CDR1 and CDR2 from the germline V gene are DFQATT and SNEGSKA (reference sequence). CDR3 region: CSATGASGGSTDTQYF. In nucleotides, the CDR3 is TGCAGTGCCACCGGGGCCAGCGGGGGGAGCACAGATACGCAGTATTTT.

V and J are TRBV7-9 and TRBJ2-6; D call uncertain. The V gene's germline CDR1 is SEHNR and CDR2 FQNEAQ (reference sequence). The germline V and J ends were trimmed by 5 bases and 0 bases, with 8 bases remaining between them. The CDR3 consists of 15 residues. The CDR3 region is CASSHDTSGANVLTF. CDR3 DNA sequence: TGTGCCAGCAGCCACGACACCTCTGGGGCCAACGTCCTGACTTTC.

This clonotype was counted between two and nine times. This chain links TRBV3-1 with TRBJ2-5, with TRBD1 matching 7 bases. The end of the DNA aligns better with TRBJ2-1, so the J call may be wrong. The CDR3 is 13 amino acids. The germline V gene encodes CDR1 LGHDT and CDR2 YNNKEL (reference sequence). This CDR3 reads CASSQYRGSEQFF. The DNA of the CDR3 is TGTGCCAGCAGCCAATACAGGGGCAGTGAGCAGTTCTTC.

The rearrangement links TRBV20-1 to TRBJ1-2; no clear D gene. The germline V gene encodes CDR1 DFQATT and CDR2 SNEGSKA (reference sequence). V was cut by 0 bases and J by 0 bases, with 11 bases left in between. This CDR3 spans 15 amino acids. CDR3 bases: TGCAGTGCTAGAGATTTGGCAGGCGCTAACTATGGCTACACCTTC. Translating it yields CSARDLAGANYGYTF.

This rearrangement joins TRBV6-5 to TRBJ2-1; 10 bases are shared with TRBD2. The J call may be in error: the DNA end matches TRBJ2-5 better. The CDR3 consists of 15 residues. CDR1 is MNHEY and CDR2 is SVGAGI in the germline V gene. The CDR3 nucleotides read TGTGCCAGCAGCACCTCCCGGACTAGCGGAGAGACCCAGTACTTC. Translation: CASSTSRTSGETQYF.

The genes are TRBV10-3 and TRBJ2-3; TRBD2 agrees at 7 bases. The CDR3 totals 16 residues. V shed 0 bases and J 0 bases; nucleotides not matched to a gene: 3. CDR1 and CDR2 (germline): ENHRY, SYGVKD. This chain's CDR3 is CAISESPGGSTDTQYF. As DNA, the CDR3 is TGTGCCATCAGTGAGTCTCCCGGGGGGAGCACAGATACGCAGTATTTT.